This T cell receptor beta chain was identified during a study of blood T cell repertoires in COVID-19. Germline V gives CDR1 LNHDA, CDR2 SQIVND (reference sequence). The length of the CDR3 is 15 residues. The ends lost 4 bases at V and 7 bases at J; junction bases unmatched: 6. Only a few counts were recorded for this clone. Generated by immunoSEQ multiplex PCR, the TCRdb table keeps only in-frame clones and is missing some. The sample has some 150,000 clones, under 85% seen once. The V call is TRBV19, the J call TRBJ2-1; 11 bases agree with TRBD2. The TCR originated in a human donor in a cohort sampled during active COVID-19. Sequenced input: peripheral blood. This CDR3 reads CASSNLAGGRNEQFF. The CDR3 nucleotides read TGTGCCAGTAGTAACTTAGCGGGAGGGAGGAATGAGCAGTTCTTC. Full variable domain (outside the CDR3, taken from reference TRBV19 and TRBJ2-1): DGGITQSPKYLFRKEGQNVTLSCEQNLNHDAMYWYRQDPGQGLRLIYYSQIVNDFQKGDIAEGYSVSREKKESFPLTVTSAQKNPTAFYLCASSNLAGGRNEQFFGPGTRLTVL.